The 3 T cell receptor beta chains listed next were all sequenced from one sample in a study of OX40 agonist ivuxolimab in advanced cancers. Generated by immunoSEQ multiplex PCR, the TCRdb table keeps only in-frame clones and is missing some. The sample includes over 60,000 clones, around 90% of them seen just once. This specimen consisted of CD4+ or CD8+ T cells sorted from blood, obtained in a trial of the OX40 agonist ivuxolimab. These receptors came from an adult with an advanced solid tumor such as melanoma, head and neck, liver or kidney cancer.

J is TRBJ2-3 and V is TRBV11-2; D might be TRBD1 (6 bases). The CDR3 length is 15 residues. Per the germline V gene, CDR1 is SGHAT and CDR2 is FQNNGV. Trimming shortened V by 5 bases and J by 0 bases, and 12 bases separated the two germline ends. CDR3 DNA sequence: TGTGCCAGCAGCCCTGTAGGGGGTAGCACAGATACGCAGTATTTT. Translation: CASSPVGGSTDTQYF.

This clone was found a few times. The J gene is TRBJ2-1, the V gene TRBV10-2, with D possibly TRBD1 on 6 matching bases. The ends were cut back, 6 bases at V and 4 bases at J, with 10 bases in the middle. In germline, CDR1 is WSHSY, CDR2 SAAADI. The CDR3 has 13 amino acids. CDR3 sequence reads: CASSWTDYNEQFF. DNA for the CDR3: TGCGCCAGCAGCTGGACAGATTACAATGAGCAGTTCTTC.

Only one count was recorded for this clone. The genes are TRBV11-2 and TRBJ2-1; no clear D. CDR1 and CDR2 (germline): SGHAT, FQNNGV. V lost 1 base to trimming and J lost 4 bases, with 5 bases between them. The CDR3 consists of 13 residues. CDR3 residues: CASSLALYNEQFF. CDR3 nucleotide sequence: TGTGCCAGCAGCTTAGCCCTTTACAATGAGCAGTTCTTC.